What follows is one TCR beta chain and its context. This specimen comes from a study of blood T cell repertoires in COVID-19. At the level of the study: The origin of the acute and convalescent COVID-19 samples was the United States, Italy and Spain.

The authors' processing: Amplifying reference gene primers gave estimates of nucleated cell counts. The repertoire was sequenced with immunoSEQ multiplex PCR; TCRdb's copy has only in-frame clones and lacks some. The DNA was the basis for D and trimming; V, J and clone size are from that table. The sample comprises around 30,000 clones, 60% to 80% of which are singletons, and 14% to 15% rests with the top ten. The CDR3 covers 14 residues. Germline V gene lookup returns CDR1 SGHDT and CDR2 YYEEEE. J gave up 0 bases and V 6 bases, and 6 bases lay outside the gene matches. This chain uses TRBV5-6 with TRBJ2-7; 7 nucleotides match TRBD2. Source material: peripheral blood. This clonotype was obtained from a man older than 75 with active or convalescent COVID-19. Written as DNA, the CDR3 is TGTGCCAGCACCGGACTAGGCAGCTCCTACGAGCAGTACTTC. Encoded protein: CASTGLGSSYEQYF.